The sequence of this T cell receptor (beta chain) was determined in a study of blood T cell repertoires in COVID-19. Study as a whole: The cDNA or gDNA used as material had been derived from T cells, B-cell-depleted T cells, or PBMCs.

The germline gives CDR1 GTSNPN, CDR2 SVGIG (reference sequence). V was shortened by 3 bases and J by 0 bases, with 14 bases between the two germline ends. This CDR3 region has 15 residues. Methods used by the authors: Using reference gene primer amplification, nucleated cell counts were estimated. Sequenced by immunoSEQ multiplex PCR; TCRdb stores in-frame clones only, minus some. V, J and clone size reflect that table, while D and trimming were determined from the DNA. The repertoire holds approximately 240,000 clones, 80% to 85% seen once, with 2.3% in the top ten. The sequence was collected from a woman aged 60-75 years with acute or convalescent COVID-19. This sequence joins TRBV30 and TRBJ2-5; D gene ambiguous. The specimen sequenced was peripheral blood. CDR3 nucleotides: TGTGCCTGGAGCGCGGCTACTGGAAACCAAGAGACCCAGTACTTC. Protein product: CAWSAATGNQETQYF.